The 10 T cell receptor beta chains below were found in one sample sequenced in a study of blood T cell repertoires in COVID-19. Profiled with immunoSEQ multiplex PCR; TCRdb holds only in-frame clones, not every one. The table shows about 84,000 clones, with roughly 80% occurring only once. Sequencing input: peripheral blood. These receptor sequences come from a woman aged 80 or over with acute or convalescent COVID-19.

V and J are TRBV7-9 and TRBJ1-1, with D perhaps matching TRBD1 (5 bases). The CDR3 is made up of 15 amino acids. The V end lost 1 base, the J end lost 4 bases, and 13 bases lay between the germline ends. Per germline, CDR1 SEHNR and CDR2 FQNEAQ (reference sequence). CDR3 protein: CASSLDGGGFTEAFF. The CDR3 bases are TGTGCCAGCAGCTTAGATGGGGGAGGGTTCACTGAAGCTTTCTTT.

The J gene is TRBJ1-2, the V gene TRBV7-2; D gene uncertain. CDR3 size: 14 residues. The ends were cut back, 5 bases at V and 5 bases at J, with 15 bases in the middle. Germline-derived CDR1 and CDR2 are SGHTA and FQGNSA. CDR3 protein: CASSAVSQLYGYTF. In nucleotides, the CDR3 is TGTGCCAGCAGCGCCGTGAGCCAACTATATGGCTACACCTTC.

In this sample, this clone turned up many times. CDR3 amino acids: CASGPPNRVGGELFF. CDR3 coding DNA: TGTGCTAGTGGTCCGCCGAACAGGGTTGGCGGGGAGCTGTTTTTT. The V gene is TRBV12-5, the J gene TRBJ2-2; D may be TRBD1 (6 bases). This CDR3 is built from 15 residues. CDR1 is LGHNT and CDR2 is FRNRAP in the germline V gene. Trimming pared 5 bases from V and 7 bases from J, leaving 17 bases between. Full variable domain (outside the CDR3, taken from reference TRBV12-5 and TRBJ2-2): DARVTQTPRHKVTEMGQEVTMRCQPILGHNTVFWYRQTMMQGLELLAYFRNRAPLDDSGMPKDRFSAEMPDATLATLKIQPSEPRDSAVYFCASGPPNRVGGELFFGEGSRLTVL.

The CDR3 region has the DNA TGTGCCAGCAGCCGGGGGTCTACCGGGGAGCTGTTTTTT. Translation gives CASSRGSTGELFF. The rearrangement joins TRBV11-3 to TRBJ2-2, with D perhaps matching TRBD2 (6 bases). With 5 bases removed from V and 5 bases from J, the gap between germline ends came to 9 bases. The CDR3 contains 13 residues. Per the germline V gene, CDR1 is SGHNT and CDR2 is YENEEA.

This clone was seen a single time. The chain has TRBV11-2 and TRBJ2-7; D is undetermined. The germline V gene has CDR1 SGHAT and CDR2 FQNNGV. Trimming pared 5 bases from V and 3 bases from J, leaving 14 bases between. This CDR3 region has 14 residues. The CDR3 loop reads CASSNVQDNYEQYF. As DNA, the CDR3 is TGTGCCAGCAGCAACGTGCAGGATAACTACGAGCAGTACTTC.

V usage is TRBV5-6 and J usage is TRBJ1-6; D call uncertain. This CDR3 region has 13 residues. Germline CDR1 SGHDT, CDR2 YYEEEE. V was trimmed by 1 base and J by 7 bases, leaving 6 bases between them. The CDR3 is CASSLLLNSPLHF. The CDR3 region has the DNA TGTGCCAGCAGCTTGTTATTGAATTCACCCCTCCACTTT.

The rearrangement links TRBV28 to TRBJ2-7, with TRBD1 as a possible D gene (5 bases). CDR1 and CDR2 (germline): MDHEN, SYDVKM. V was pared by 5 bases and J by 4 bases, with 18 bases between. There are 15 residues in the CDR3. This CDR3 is CASSMTAGDSYEQYF. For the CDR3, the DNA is TGTGCCAGCAGTATGACAGCTGGGGATTCTTACGAGCAGTACTTC.

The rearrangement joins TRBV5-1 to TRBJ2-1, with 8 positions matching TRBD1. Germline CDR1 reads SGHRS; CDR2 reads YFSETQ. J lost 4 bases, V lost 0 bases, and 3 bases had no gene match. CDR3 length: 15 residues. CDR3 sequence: CASSLAGQAYNEQFF. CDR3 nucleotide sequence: TGCGCCAGCAGCTTGGCGGGACAGGCGTACAATGAGCAGTTCTTC.

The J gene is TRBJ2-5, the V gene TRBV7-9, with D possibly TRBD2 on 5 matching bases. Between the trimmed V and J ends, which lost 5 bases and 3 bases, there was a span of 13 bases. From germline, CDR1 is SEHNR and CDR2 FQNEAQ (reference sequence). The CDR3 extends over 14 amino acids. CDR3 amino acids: CASSHWTLEETQYF. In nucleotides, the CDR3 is TGTGCCAGCAGCCATTGGACTTTAGAAGAGACCCAGTACTTC.

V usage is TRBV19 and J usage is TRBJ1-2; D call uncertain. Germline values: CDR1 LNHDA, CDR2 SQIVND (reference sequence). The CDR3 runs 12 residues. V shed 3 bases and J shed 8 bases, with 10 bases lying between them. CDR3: CASSIRGSGYTF. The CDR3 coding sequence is TGTGCCAGTAGTATCCGGGGTAGCGGCTACACCTTC.